These 27 T cell receptor beta chains originate from one sample sequenced in a study of T cells in Graves' hyperthyroidism and ophthalmopathy. Amplified TCR beta CDR3 regions derived from RNA transcripts. The TCR CDR3 was amplified in a first-round RT-PCR using the HTBI primer set. Each CDR3 protein gets one entry after TCRdb re-called the multiplex PCR reads with MiXCR. The sample lists approximately 570,000 distinct CDR3 sequences; 20% were seen once. The sequenced sample was blood. The receptor set was obtained from a man aged 35-49 years with Graves' ophthalmopathy.

This clonotype was seen a handful of times. This chain uses TRBV29-1 with TRBJ2-5; D unresolved. The CDR3 is 14 amino acids. V lost 0 bases, J lost 1 base, and 9 bases lay in between. In germline, CDR1 is SQVTM, CDR2 ANQGSEA. CDR3 in amino acids: CSVEEWQSQETQYF. The CDR3 DNA reads as TGCAGCGTTGAAGAATGGCAGAGCCAAGAGACCCAGTACTTC.

This sequence joins TRBV6-2 or TRBV6-3 and TRBJ1-1; D might be TRBD1 (5 bases). CDR1 is MNHEY, CDR2 SVGEGT, per germline. V was trimmed by 2 bases and J by 1 base, leaving 14 bases between them. This CDR3 spans 16 amino acids. The CDR3 here is CASSYDWQRGNTEAFF. The CDR3 bases are TGTGCCAGCAGTTACGATTGGCAGAGGGGGAACACTGAAGCTTTCTTT.

This clonotype was observed at least ten times. V is TRBV7-9 and J is TRBJ2-1; D is unclear. Trimming removed 2 bases from V and 10 bases from J, with 15 bases in between. In germline, CDR1 is SEHNR, CDR2 FQNEAQ (reference sequence). The CDR3 is 14 residues long. This CDR3 reads CASSLTSSQVEQFF. Here the CDR3 DNA reads TGTGCCAGCAGCTTAACGAGCAGTCAAGTGGAGCAGTTCTTC.

The chain employs TRBV4-1 and TRBJ2-1, with D possibly called TRBD1 or TRBD2 (6 bases each). The V and J ends lost 0 bases and 0 bases respectively, with 15 bases between them. Looked up from germline, CDR1 is MGHRA and CDR2 is YSYEKL. There are 18 residues in the CDR3. Here the CDR3 DNA reads TGCGCCAGCAGCCAAGACGGGGGCATTCAGGGCTCCTACAATGAGCAGTTCTTC. Protein product: CASSQDGGIQGSYNEQFF.

In this sample, this clonotype turned up a few times. This chain links TRBV7-2 with TRBJ1-5; TRBD1 is a possible D gene (6 bases). Looked up from germline, CDR1 is SGHTA and CDR2 is FQGNSA. The CDR3 covers 18 residues. Trimming removed 6 bases from V and 0 bases from J, with 21 bases in between. The CDR3 spells CASSLGGTGTYSNQPQHF. The DNA for the CDR3 is TGTGCCAGCAGTCTAGGTGGAACAGGGACCTATAGCAATCAGCCCCAGCATTTT.

This chain uses TRBV4-3 with TRBJ2-3; 10 bases are shared with TRBD2. In germline, CDR1 is LGHNA, CDR2 YSLEER. The CDR3 is 19 residues long. V trimming: 4 bases; J trimming: 0 bases; junction bases outside the gene matches: 13. The CDR3 nucleotides are TGCGCCAGCAGCCCGTCTATAGCGGGAGGATTACCTAGCACAGATACGCAGTATTTT. Protein product: CASSPSIAGGLPSTDTQYF.

J is TRBJ2-1 and V is TRBV30, with 7 positions matching TRBD2. Germline CDR1 GTSNPN, CDR2 SVGIG (reference sequence). Trimming cost V 0 bases and J 6 bases; bases outside gene matches: 5. The CDR3 is 14 amino acids. The CDR3 nucleotides are TGTGCCTGGAGTGTCGGCGGGAGCACCAATGAGCAGTTCTTC. Protein sequence: CAWSVGGSTNEQFF.

Remarks on this clonotype: A much more abundant neighbour one base away suggests this may be a read error. This chain uses TRBV12-3 or TRBV12-4 with TRBJ2-3; 8 nucleotides align to TRBD1. The length of the CDR3 is 15 residues. With V trimmed by 7 bases and J by 5 bases, 11 bases remained unmatched. CDR3 protein: CASKVTGAPIDTQYF. CDR3 in DNA: TGTGCCAGCAAAGTGACAGGGGCGCCCATAGATACGCAGTATTTT.

CDR3 sequence reads: CATSRADSPSRGEQFF. CDR3 in DNA: TGTGCCACCAGCAGGGCGGACAGCCCCTCGCGGGGTGAGCAGTTCTTC. This rearrangement joins TRBV15 to TRBJ2-1, with D tentatively TRBD1 or TRBD2 (6 bases each). Germline lookup yields CDR1 LNHNV and CDR2 YYDKDF (reference sequence). This CDR3 contains 16 residues. Trimming shortened V by 3 bases and J by 9 bases, and 21 bases separated the two germline ends.

This clonotype was detected a few times. The rearrangement uses TRBV6-5 and TRBJ2-7, with D unresolved. The CDR3 has 12 amino acids. Germline-derived CDR1 and CDR2 are MNHEY and SVGAGI. V was pared by 0 bases and J by 5 bases, with 5 bases between. DNA for the CDR3: TGTGCCAGCAGTTACTCCACGCACGAGCAGTACTTC. Encoded protein: CASSYSTHEQYF.

The chain is built from TRBV5-1 and TRBJ2-2; TRBD1 or TRBD2 may be the D gene (6 bases each). Germline loops: CDR1 SGHRS, CDR2 YFSETQ. The CDR3 spans 15 residues. The ends were cut back, 1 base at V and 6 bases at J, with 13 bases in the middle. The CDR3 region is CASSLTGARSGELFF. CDR3 DNA: TGCGCCAGCAGCTTGACGGGGGCGAGGTCCGGGGAGCTGTTTTTT.

The chain couples TRBV3-1 to TRBJ2-3; D perhaps matches TRBD2 (6 bases). This CDR3 has 16 residues. Germline lookup yields CDR1 LGHDT and CDR2 YNNKEL (reference sequence). V dropped 0 bases and J dropped 1 base, with 11 bases sitting between them. CDR3 protein: CASSQDRQRGTDTQYF. CDR3 nucleotide sequence: TGTGCCAGCAGCCAAGATAGGCAGCGGGGCACAGATACGCAGTATTTT.

This clonotype was picked up a small number of times. V gene TRBV29-1 combines with J gene TRBJ2-2, with TRBD2 as a possible D gene (6 bases). Trimming took 7 bases from V and 3 from J, leaving 15 bases between them. CDR3 length: 14 residues. The germline V gene encodes CDR1 SQVTM and CDR2 ANQGSEA. Here the CDR3 DNA reads TGCAGCGCCGGAGGGGTTTCGGACACCGGGGAGCTGTTTTTT. Its translation is CSAGGVSDTGELFF.

Note on this clonotype: At one end, the junction sequence differs from germline, possibly due to a read error. This rearrangement joins TRBV20-1 to TRBJ2-7, with D perhaps matching TRBD1 (6 bases). Germline loops: CDR1 DFQATT, CDR2 SNEGSKA (reference sequence). The CDR3 has 14 amino acids. The DNA for the CDR3 is TGCAGTGCTGGAGAAGGGGGATACGTTTACGAGCAGTACTTC. Residues: CSAGEGGYVYEQYF.

With respect to this clonotype: A junction boundary mismatches the germline segment, possibly from a read error. V and J are TRBV11-2 and TRBJ1-1; tentatively, D is TRBD1 (5 bases). The CDR3 loop spans 15 amino acids. Germline-derived CDR1 and CDR2 are SGHAT and FQNNGV. In DNA, the CDR3 is TGTGCCGGCAGCCCACCTGGGCGGACAAGAGCTGAAGCTTTCTTT. Translation gives CAGSPPGRTRAEAFF.

This clonotype was seen only a few times. This chain connects TRBV6-2 or TRBV6-3 to TRBJ1-1, with D possibly being TRBD1 (6 bases). This CDR3 has 14 residues. Looked up from germline, CDR1 is MNHEY and CDR2 is SVGEGT. V lost 6 bases and J lost 4, with 15 bases in between. The CDR3 region has the DNA TGTGCCAGCAGAACCCGGGACAAGAGCACTGAAGCTTTCTTT. Residues: CASRTRDKSTEAFF.

This chain links TRBV7-2 with TRBJ2-7; maybe TRBD2 (5 bases). V was pared by 8 bases and J by 9 bases, with 17 bases between. This CDR3 is built from 12 residues. The germline CDR1 and CDR2 sequences are SGHTA and FQGNSA. CDR3 coding DNA: TGTGCCAGCGGCCCTTTCGCCCGGGGGCAGTACTTC. It yields the protein CASGPFARGQYF.

This clonotype was counted only a few times. The J gene is TRBJ2-5, the V gene TRBV20-1; the D gene is possibly TRBD2 (6 bases). The CDR3 sequence is 14 residues long. V dropped 3 bases and J dropped 1 base, with 12 bases sitting between them. Germline V lookup: CDR1 DFQATT, CDR2 SNEGSKA (reference sequence). This CDR3 reads CSASSPGVQETQYF. CDR3 nucleotides: TGCAGTGCTAGCTCGCCGGGGGTCCAAGAGACCCAGTACTTC.

V usage is TRBV3-1 and J usage is TRBJ1-5; 7 bases map to TRBD1. This CDR3 has 15 amino acids. Losses at the gene ends were 0 bases for V and 6 bases for J; bases not matched to a gene: 5. Germline V gives CDR1 LGHDT, CDR2 YNNKEL (reference sequence). The CDR3 bases are TGTGCCAGCAGCCAAGAGGGCAGGGGGACTCAGCCCCAGCATTTT. Protein product: CASSQEGRGTQPQHF.

This clonotype was seen more than once but under ten times. The chain carries TRBV20-1 and TRBJ2-1; D call uncertain. Germline CDR1 reads DFQATT; CDR2 reads SNEGSKA (reference sequence). V was shortened by 3 bases and J by 10 bases, with 10 bases between the two germline ends. The CDR3 is 11 residues long. The CDR3 nucleotides read TGCAGTGCTAGGTTTGGAGCGGAGCAGTTCTTC. This codes for CSARFGAEQFF.

There are a few counts of this clonotype. The genes are TRBV5-6 and TRBJ2-5, with D perhaps TRBD1 (6 bases). Trimming took 4 bases from V and 2 from J, leaving 12 bases between them. Germline CDR1 and CDR2: SGHDT and YYEEEE. The length of the CDR3 is 14 residues. CDR3 in amino acids: CASSAGQIQETQYF. CDR3 bases: TGTGCCAGCAGCGCCGGACAGATACAAGAGACCCAGTACTTC.

This clonotype has at least ten counts. The V and J genes are TRBV11-2 and TRBJ2-5; tentatively, D is TRBD1 or TRBD2 (6 bases each). This CDR3 is built from 15 residues. Germline CDR1 is SGHAT and CDR2 is FQNNGV. V lost 6 bases to trimming and J lost 5 bases, with 19 bases between them. For the CDR3, the DNA is TGTGCCAGCAGGAAGGGACACGGGGGCGAGGAGACCCAGTACTTC. Translating it yields CASRKGHGGEETQYF. Full variable domain (remainder filled in from reference TRBV11-2 and TRBJ2-5): EAGVAQSPRYKIIEKRQSVAFWCNPISGHATLYWYQQILGQGPKLLIQFQNNGVVDDSQLPKDRFSAERLKGVDSTLKIQPAKLEDSAVYLCASRKGHGGEETQYFGPGTRLLVL.

The V and J genes are TRBV10-3 and TRBJ2-3, with 9 bases aligning to TRBD2. The germline gives CDR1 ENHRY, CDR2 SYGVKD. This CDR3 spans 14 amino acids. V lost 8 bases and J lost 5; bases outside the gene matches: 8. The DNA for the CDR3 is TGTGCCATCGGCAAGCGGGAGGCGGTAGATACGCAGTATTTT. Translation: CAIGKREAVDTQYF.

V usage is TRBV7-9 and J usage is TRBJ2-1, with 9 bases lining up with TRBD2. Germline V lookup: CDR1 SEHNR, CDR2 FQNEAQ (reference sequence). Losses at the gene ends were 6 bases for V and 3 bases for J; bases not matched to a gene: 9. The CDR3 covers 16 residues. The chain's CDR3 is CASRPASGIHYNEQFF. CDR3 coding DNA: TGTGCCAGCAGGCCTGCTAGCGGGATCCACTACAATGAGCAGTTCTTC.

This clonotype came up a few times. The chain recombines TRBV4-1 with TRBJ1-5; no reliable D call. Germline CDR1 and CDR2: MGHRA and YSYEKL. V shed 4 bases and J shed 3 bases, with 13 bases lying between them. The CDR3 covers 15 residues. The CDR3 spells CASSLGWGNNQPQHF. The CDR3 DNA reads as TGCGCCAGCAGCCTCGGTTGGGGTAACAATCAGCCCCAGCATTTT.

The gene calls are TRBV7-9 and TRBJ2-1; no definite D call. Trimming stripped 2 bases from V and 3 bases from J, with 11 bases between. Germline CDR1 is SEHNR and CDR2 is FQNEAQ (reference sequence). CDR3 size: 15 residues. CDR3 amino acids: CASSLLGSGYNEQFF. Written as DNA, the CDR3 is TGTGCCAGCAGCTTATTGGGGTCGGGCTACAATGAGCAGTTCTTC.

This clonotype was observed many times. The chain employs TRBV20-1 and TRBJ2-7; tentatively, D is TRBD2 (6 bases). V was trimmed by 4 bases and J by 3 bases, leaving 19 bases between them. Germline CDR1 reads DFQATT; CDR2 reads SNEGSKA (reference sequence). The CDR3 sequence is 15 residues long. The CDR3 sequence is CSANPSRGLNYEQYF. As DNA, the CDR3 is TGCAGTGCTAACCCTTCGAGAGGACTAAACTACGAGCAGTACTTC.